Below, 4 T cell receptor beta chains from the same sample are listed, as sequenced in a study of cytomegalovirus exposure and HLA in healthy donors (dated by TCRdb to about 2017). Library generation was performed with the immunoSEQ multiplex PCR assay. Imported from immuneACCESS, the table was reduced by TCRdb to in-frame sequences with V and J called. These copies leave out some clones; in studies compared against another copy, an unresolved V gene accounts for under half, and the cause of the remainder is not known. This sample holds about 130,000 clones; 94% were observed only once. The top ten clones comprise approximately 2% of the sample. The sequencing sample was made of PBMCs. The receptors stem from a man between 18 and 29 years old in good health and CMV-seropositive.

This rearrangement joins TRBV27 to TRBJ2-1; D perhaps matches TRBD1 (6 bases). The CDR3 is made up of 15 amino acids. Germline V gene data show CDR1 as MNHEY and CDR2 as SMNVEV (reference sequence). Trimming pared 10 bases from V and 4 bases from J, leaving 20 bases between. Here the CDR3 DNA reads TGTGCCACCCAACACTCCAGGGGCGATTACAATGAGCAGTTCTTC. It codes for CATQHSRGDYNEQFF.

This clone was seen a single time. J is TRBJ2-7 and V is TRBV29-1, with D uncertain. In germline, CDR1 is SQVTM, CDR2 ANQGSEA. The CDR3 extends over 12 amino acids. The V end lost 0 bases, the J end lost 4 bases, and 7 bases lay between the germline ends. This chain's CDR3 is CSVEDEVYEQYF. CDR3 DNA: TGCAGCGTTGAAGATGAGGTTTACGAGCAGTACTTC.

The chain has TRBV5-1 and TRBJ2-3; perhaps TRBD2 as D (7 bases). CDR3 size: 15 residues. Trimming stripped 7 bases from V and 1 base from J, with 16 bases between. Germline V CDR1 and CDR2: SGHRS, YFSETQ. CDR3: CASVRGGLGTDTQYF. The CDR3 DNA reads TGCGCCAGCGTAAGGGGGGGCCTCGGCACAGATACGCAGTATTTT.

This chain connects TRBV9 to TRBJ1-1; possible D gene TRBD1, 6 bases. The CDR3 contains 16 residues. Germline V CDR1 and CDR2: SGDLS, YYNGEE. Deletions cut 0 bases from V and 1 base from J, with 13 bases between. The DNA for the CDR3 is TGTGCCAGCAGCGTAGGAGGGGCCAGGGGGAACACTGAAGCTTTCTTT. The encoded protein is CASSVGGARGNTEAFF.